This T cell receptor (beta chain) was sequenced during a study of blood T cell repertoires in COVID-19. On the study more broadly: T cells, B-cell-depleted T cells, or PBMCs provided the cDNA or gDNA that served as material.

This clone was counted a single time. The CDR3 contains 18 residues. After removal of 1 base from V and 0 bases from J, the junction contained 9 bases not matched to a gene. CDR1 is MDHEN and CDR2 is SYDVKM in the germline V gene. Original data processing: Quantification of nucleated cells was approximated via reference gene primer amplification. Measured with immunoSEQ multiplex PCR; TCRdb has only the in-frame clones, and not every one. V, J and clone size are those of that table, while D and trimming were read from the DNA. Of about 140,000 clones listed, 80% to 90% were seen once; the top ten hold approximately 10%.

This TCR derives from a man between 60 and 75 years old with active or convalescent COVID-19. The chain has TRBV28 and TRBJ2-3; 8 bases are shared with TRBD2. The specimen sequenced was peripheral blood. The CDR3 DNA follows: TGTGCCAGCAGTTTATCTCCGGGACTAGGGACTAGCACAGATACGCAGTATTTT. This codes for CASSLSPGLGTSTDTQYF. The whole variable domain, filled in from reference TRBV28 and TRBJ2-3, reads DVKVTQSSRYLVKRTGEKVFLECVQDMDHENMFWYRQDPGLGLRLIYFSYDVKMKEKGDIPEGYSVSREKKERFSLILESASTNQTSMYLCASSLSPGLGTSTDTQYFGPGTRLTVL.